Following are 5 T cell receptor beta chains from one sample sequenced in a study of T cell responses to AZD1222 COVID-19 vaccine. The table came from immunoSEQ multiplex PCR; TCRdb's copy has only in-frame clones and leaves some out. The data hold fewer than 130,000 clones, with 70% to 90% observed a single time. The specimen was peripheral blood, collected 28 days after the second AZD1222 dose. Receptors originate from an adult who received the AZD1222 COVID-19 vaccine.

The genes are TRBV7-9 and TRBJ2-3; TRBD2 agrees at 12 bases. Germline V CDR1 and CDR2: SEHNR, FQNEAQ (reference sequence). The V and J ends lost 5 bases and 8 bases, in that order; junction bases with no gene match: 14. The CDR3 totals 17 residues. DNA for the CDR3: TGTGCCAGCAGCCCAAGGGCGTCACTAGCGGGAGGAGCTACGCAGTATTTT. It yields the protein CASSPRASLAGGATQYF.

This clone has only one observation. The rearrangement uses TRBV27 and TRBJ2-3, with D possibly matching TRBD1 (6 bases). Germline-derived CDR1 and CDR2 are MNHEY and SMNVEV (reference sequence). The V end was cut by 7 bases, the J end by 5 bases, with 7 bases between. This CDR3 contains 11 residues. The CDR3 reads CASMTGDTQYF. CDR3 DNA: TGTGCCAGCATGACAGGAGATACGCAGTATTTT.

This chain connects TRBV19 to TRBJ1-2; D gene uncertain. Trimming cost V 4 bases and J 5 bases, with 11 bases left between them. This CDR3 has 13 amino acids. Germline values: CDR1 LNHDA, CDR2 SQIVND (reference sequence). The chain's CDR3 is CASSNAPEYGYTF. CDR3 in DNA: TGTGCCAGTAGTAATGCTCCTGAGTATGGCTACACCTTC.

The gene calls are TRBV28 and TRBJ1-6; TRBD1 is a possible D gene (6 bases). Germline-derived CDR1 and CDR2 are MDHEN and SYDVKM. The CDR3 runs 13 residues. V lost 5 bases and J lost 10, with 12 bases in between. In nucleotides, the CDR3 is TGTGCCAGCAGTCGCAGGGGTGAGTCACCCCTCCACTTT. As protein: CASSRRGESPLHF.

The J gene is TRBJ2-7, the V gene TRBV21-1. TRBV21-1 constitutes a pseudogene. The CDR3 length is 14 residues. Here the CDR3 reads CASSKEGNSYEQYF. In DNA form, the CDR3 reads TGTGCCAGCAGCAAAGAGGGCAATTCCTACGAGCAGTACTTC.